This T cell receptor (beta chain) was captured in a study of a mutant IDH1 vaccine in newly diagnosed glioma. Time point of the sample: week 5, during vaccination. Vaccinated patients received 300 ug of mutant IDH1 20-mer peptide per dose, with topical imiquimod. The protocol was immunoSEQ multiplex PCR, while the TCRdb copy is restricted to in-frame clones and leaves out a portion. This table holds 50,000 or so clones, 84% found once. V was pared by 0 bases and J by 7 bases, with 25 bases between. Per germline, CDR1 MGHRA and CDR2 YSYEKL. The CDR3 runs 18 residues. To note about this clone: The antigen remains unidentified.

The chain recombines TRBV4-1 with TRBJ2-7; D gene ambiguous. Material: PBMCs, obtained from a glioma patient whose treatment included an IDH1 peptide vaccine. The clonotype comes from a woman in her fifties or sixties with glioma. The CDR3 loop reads CASSQDIGVTRPYLEQYF. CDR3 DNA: TGCGCCAGCAGCCAAGATATTGGGGTCACCCGTCCCTACTTGGAGCAGTACTTC.